This T cell receptor (beta chain) comes out of a study of T-cell reconstitution after alpha-beta-depleted transplantation in children. Per the germline V gene, CDR1 is MDHEN and CDR2 is SYDVKM. The V and J ends lost 8 bases and 1 base, in that order; junction bases with no gene match: 1. This CDR3 comprises 13 residues. Unique molecular identifiers were used in preparing the TCRbeta library. TCRdb re-called the PCR reads through MiXCR, storing one row per CDR3 protein. This sample has a few hundred thousand distinct CDR3 sequences; about a tenth occur once, and the top ten carry approximately 2.3%. The TCR comes from a human donor who donated a stem cell graft to a child with acute lymphoblastic leukemia. The sequencing here drew on PBMCs from the stem cell graft donor, taken from the stem cell graft. The chain recombines TRBV28 with TRBJ2-2; 7 positions match TRBD1. This CDR3 is CASGDRNTGELFF. Written as DNA, the CDR3 is TGTGCCAGCGGGGACAGGAACACCGGGGAGCTGTTTTTT.